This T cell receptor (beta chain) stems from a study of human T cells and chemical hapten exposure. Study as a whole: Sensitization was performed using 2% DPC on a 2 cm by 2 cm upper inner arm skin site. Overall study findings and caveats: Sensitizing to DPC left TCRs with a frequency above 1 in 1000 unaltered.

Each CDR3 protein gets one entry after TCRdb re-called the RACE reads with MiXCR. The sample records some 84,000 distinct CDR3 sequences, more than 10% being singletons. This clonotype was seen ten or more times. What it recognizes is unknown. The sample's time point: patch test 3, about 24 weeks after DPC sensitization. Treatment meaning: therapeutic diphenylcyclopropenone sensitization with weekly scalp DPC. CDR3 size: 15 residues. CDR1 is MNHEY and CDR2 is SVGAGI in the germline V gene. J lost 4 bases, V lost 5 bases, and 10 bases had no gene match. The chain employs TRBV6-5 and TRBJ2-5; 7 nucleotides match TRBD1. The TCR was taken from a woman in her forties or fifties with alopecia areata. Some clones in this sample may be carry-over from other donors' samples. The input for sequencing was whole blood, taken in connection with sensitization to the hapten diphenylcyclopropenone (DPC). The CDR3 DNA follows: TGTGCCAGCAGTCTTACAGGGGTTTCGTCAGAGACCCAGTACTTC. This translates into CASSLTGVSSETQYF.